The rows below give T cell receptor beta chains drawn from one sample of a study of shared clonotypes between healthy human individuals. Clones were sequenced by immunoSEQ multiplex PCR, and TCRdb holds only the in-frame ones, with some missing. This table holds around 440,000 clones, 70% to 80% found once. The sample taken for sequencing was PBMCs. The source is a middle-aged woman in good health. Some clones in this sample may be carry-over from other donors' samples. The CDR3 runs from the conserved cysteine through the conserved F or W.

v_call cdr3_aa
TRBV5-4 CASSRDREDGYTF
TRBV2 CASSEPGQAIYGYTF
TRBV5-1 CASRIAGGPDTQYF
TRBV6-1 CASSENAGYYEQYF
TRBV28 CASRSVRQGYGYTF
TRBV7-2 CASSLVGDSYNEQFF
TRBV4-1 CASSRRQGAETQYF
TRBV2 CAGSKGTGSREAFF
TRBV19 CASSRRLAGVRVNEQFF
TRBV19 CASRFGDEQFF
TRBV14 CASSQVTGGDGYTF
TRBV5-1 CASSLDGRSTDTQYF
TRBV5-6 CASSWTSGYEQYF
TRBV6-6 CASSPDRTNTEAFF